The 3 T cell receptor beta chains below were found in one sample sequenced in a study of PD-1 blockade in classical Hodgkin lymphoma. This table comes from immunoSEQ multiplex PCR, and its TCRdb copy is limited to in-frame clones, with some not included. Of about 27,000 clones in the sample, 70% to 90% were seen once. All patients relapsed after autologous stem cell transplantation, and brentuximab vedotin exposure varied. Magnetic negative selection of thawed PBMCs yielded the CD8+ T cells. The input for sequencing was CD8+ T cells from blood, taken at baseline. The receptors stem from a human donor with classical Hodgkin lymphoma.

This clone was picked up a small number of times. This chain joins TRBV18 and TRBJ2-5, with 7 bases fitting TRBD1. Germline assignment: CDR1 KGHSH and CDR2 LQKENI. The junction had 3 bases not matched to a gene; V was cut back by 3 bases and J by 2 bases. The CDR3 contains 14 residues. Here the CDR3 DNA reads TGTGCCAGCTCACCCCGGGACAGACAAGAGACCCAGTACTTC. Its translation is CASSPRDRQETQYF.

V is TRBV10-3 and J is TRBJ1-4; possibly TRBD1 for D (6 bases). The germline V gene has CDR1 ENHRY and CDR2 SYGVKD. This CDR3 region has 15 residues. Between the trimmed V and J ends, which lost 1 base and 3 bases, there was a span of 9 bases. The CDR3 bases are TGTGCCATCAGTGAGTTCCAGGGGTCTAATGAAAAACTGTTTTTT. Translated: CAISEFQGSNEKLFF.

The V gene is TRBV6-1, the J gene TRBJ1-2; D not certain. The CDR3 covers 14 residues. Germline CDR1 and CDR2: MNHNS and SASEGT. V lost 1 base to trimming and J lost 5 bases, with 11 bases between them. This CDR3 reads CASSEVRTSYGYTF. The CDR3 nucleotides read TGTGCCAGCAGTGAAGTCAGGACTTCTTATGGCTACACCTTC.